This entry lists 15 T cell receptor beta chains sequenced from one sample in a study of control samples from healthy donors and cancer patients. TCRdb's copy holds only in-frame clones and misses some; the assay was immunoSEQ multiplex PCR. The sample lists about 170,000 clones, 90% to 95% occurring once. Sequenced sample: blood. The receptors stem from a woman aged 25-40 years in good health.

This clone came up once. The rearrangement uses TRBV10-1 and TRBJ2-1; D unclear. The CDR3 has 12 amino acids. Trimming pared 2 bases from V and 4 bases from J, leaving 3 bases between. In germline, CDR1 is WNHNN, CDR2 SYGVQD (reference sequence). The chain's CDR3 is CASSEGYNEQFF. CDR3 sequence (DNA): TGCGCCAGCAGTGAGGGATACAATGAGCAGTTCTTC.

The chain uses TRBV11-2 and TRBJ2-5; 9 nucleotides agree with TRBD1. CDR3 length: 14 residues. CDR1 and CDR2 (germline): SGHAT, FQNNGV. With V trimmed by 6 bases and J by 3 bases, 5 bases remained unmatched. CDR3 region: CASRAGQGEETQYF. The DNA of the CDR3 is TGTGCCAGCAGGGCGGGACAGGGTGAAGAGACCCAGTACTTC.

As concerns this clone: Other DNA sequences in this specimen translate into the identical CDR3. The V call is TRBV11-2, the J call TRBJ2-5, with TRBD2 matching 14 bases. The V segment lost 5 bases and the J segment 3 bases; nucleotides outside the gene matches: 2. The germline V gene has CDR1 SGHAT and CDR2 FQNNGV. The CDR3 spans 15 residues. The CDR3 here is CASSPGLAGEETQYF. The CDR3 coding sequence is TGTGCCAGCAGCCCGGGACTAGCGGGAGAAGAGACCCAGTACTTC.

The V and J genes are TRBV19 and TRBJ2-1; no firm D call. This CDR3 comprises 15 residues. Germline values: CDR1 LNHDA, CDR2 SQIVND (reference sequence). Trimming took off 3 bases at V and 0 bases at J, with 9 bases between the two ends. The CDR3 sequence is CASSIVQSSYNEQFF. Written as DNA, the CDR3 is TGTGCCAGTAGTATCGTGCAGAGCTCCTACAATGAGCAGTTCTTC. Together with reference TRBV19 and TRBJ2-1, the CDR3 gives the full variable domain: DGGITQSPKYLFRKEGQNVTLSCEQNLNHDAMYWYRQDPGQGLRLIYYSQIVNDFQKGDIAEGYSVSREKKESFPLTVTSAQKNPTAFYLCASSIVQSSYNEQFFGPGTRLTVL.

The rearrangement joins TRBV28 to TRBJ1-1; 8 bases match TRBD1. In germline, CDR1 is MDHEN, CDR2 SYDVKM. Germline trimming cut 4 bases from V and 4 bases from J; bases unmatched to any gene: 5. The CDR3 is made up of 14 amino acids. CDR3 sequence: CASSSDRAGTEAFF. The DNA of the CDR3 is TGTGCCAGCAGTTCGGACAGGGCCGGCACTGAAGCTTTCTTT.

The chain uses TRBV11-2 and TRBJ1-1; 7 bases are a match to TRBD1. This CDR3 is built from 16 residues. Germline V CDR1 and CDR2: SGHAT, FQNNGV. After removal of 4 bases from V and 3 bases from J, the junction contained 11 bases not matched to a gene. The CDR3 region has the DNA TGTGCCAGCAGCTATTACGTACAGGGGAAGGACACTGAAGCTTTCTTT. Its translation is CASSYYVQGKDTEAFF.

The V gene is TRBV19, the J gene TRBJ1-1; the D gene is possibly TRBD1 (5 bases). Trimming left V 1 base short and J 1 base short, with 7 bases between. Germline V CDR1 and CDR2: LNHDA, SQIVND (reference sequence). CDR3 length: 14 amino acids. CDR3 DNA sequence: TGTGCCAGTAGTATAGTGGGGGGGAACACTGAAGCTTTCTTT. Residues: CASSIVGGNTEAFF.

The chain's CDR3 is CASSLWGIGVVPEKLFF. The CDR3 coding sequence is TGTGCCAGCAGCTTGTGGGGGATCGGGGTAGTCCCTGAAAAACTGTTTTTT. V and J are TRBV11-2 and TRBJ1-4, with D tentatively TRBD1 (5 bases). Trimming left V 3 bases short and J 7 bases short, with 21 bases between. Germline V lookup: CDR1 SGHAT, CDR2 FQNNGV. The CDR3 runs 17 residues.

The chain has TRBV2 and TRBJ2-1; TRBD2 aligns across 7 bases. Germline lookup yields CDR1 SNHLY and CDR2 FYNNEI. The CDR3 runs to 15 residues. Trimming at V came to 7 bases and at J to 2 bases, leaving 8 bases not matched to a gene. The DNA of the CDR3 is TGTGCCAGCACTTCCCGGGACTACCCCTACAATGAGCAGTTCTTC. It codes for CASTSRDYPYNEQFF.

This rearrangement joins TRBV18 to TRBJ2-1; TRBD1 is a possible D gene (6 bases). Germline lookup yields CDR1 KGHSH and CDR2 LQKENI. The CDR3 spans 12 residues. The germline V and J ends were trimmed by 3 bases and 6 bases, with 6 bases remaining between them. This CDR3 is CASSPTGNEQFF. The CDR3 DNA sequence: TGTGCCAGCTCACCGACAGGCAATGAGCAGTTCTTC.

This clone was recorded a few times. The rearrangement links TRBV5-4 to TRBJ2-5; 9 nucleotides align to TRBD2. The CDR3 spans 16 residues. V was pared by 1 base and J by 7 bases, with 11 bases of the junction left unmatched. Germline V gives CDR1 SGHNT, CDR2 YYREEE (reference sequence). The CDR3 DNA sequence: TGTGCCAGCAGCTTGATTAGCGGGGGCTCCGGTGGGACCCAGTACTTC. Translated, it gives CASSLISGGSGGTQYF.

The gene calls are TRBV11-1 and TRBJ1-1; 8 bases fit TRBD1. This CDR3 has 14 amino acids. Per germline, CDR1 SGHAT and CDR2 FQDESV (reference sequence). Unmatched junction bases numbered 3, after V lost 1 base and J lost 5 bases. CDR3: CASSLDRGGTEAFF. The CDR3 DNA is TGTGCCAGCAGCTTAGACAGGGGGGGGACTGAAGCTTTCTTT.

The genes are TRBV6-2 or TRBV6-3 and TRBJ2-7; D is possibly TRBD2 (6 bases). This CDR3 has 12 amino acids. CDR1 and CDR2 from the germline V gene are MNHEY and SVGEGT. V was pared by 0 bases and J by 6 bases, with 6 bases between. The CDR3 is CASSYSEGEQYF. The CDR3 nucleotides are TGTGCCAGCAGTTACTCGGAGGGCGAGCAGTACTTC.

This clone was seen once. The chain links TRBV5-5 to TRBJ1-4, with 8 positions matching TRBD1. Germline assignment: CDR1 SGHKS and CDR2 YYEKEE (reference sequence). V was clipped by 3 bases and J by 8 bases; unmatched bases: 6. This CDR3 region has 14 residues. In DNA, the CDR3 is TGTGCCAGCAGCTCAGGGGGCTTGGGAGAAAAACTGTTTTTT. Protein product: CASSSGGLGEKLFF.

The CDR3 sequence is CASSYLQGGYTEAFF. CDR3 nucleotides: TGTGCCAGCAGCTACCTACAGGGAGGATACACTGAAGCTTTCTTT. The chain joins TRBV7-2 to TRBJ1-1; possible D gene TRBD1, 6 bases. Trimming stripped 4 bases from V and 3 bases from J, with 15 bases between. Germline CDR1 reads SGHTA; CDR2 reads FQGNSA. CDR3 length: 15 amino acids.